This T cell receptor beta chain was recorded in a study of cytomegalovirus exposure and HLA in healthy donors. Findings of the study overall: In a later analysis, parvovirus B19, influenza, CMV and Epstein-Barr virus appeared linked to several top co-occurrence clusters. Most of the CMV-associated TCR beta chains (in a later analysis) appeared to be HLA-restricted.

V dropped 2 bases and J dropped 0 bases, with 8 bases sitting between them. The CDR3 has 15 amino acids. Germline V lookup: CDR1 WSHSY, CDR2 SAAADI. Notes on this clone: Its antigen remains unknown.

Vbeta (60) and Jbeta (13) primers were used in the PCR. The table came from immunoSEQ multiplex PCR; TCRdb's copy has only in-frame clones and leaves some out. The repertoire holds 45,000 to 60,000 clones, with less than 75% as singletons. The TCR originated in a man aged 30-40 years in good health and CMV-seronegative. This rearrangement joins TRBV10-2 to TRBJ2-1; D ambiguous. Sequencing was done on a sample of PBMCs. In DNA form, the CDR3 reads TGCGCCAGCAGTGAGGGTAGGAGCTCCTACAATGAGCAGTTCTTC. Translating gives CASSEGRSSYNEQFF.